Listed here are 5 T cell receptor beta chains from one sample, sequenced in a study of T cells in tuberculosis. Profiled with immunoSEQ multiplex PCR; TCRdb holds only in-frame clones, not every one. The table records tens of thousands of clones, less than 97% of them present only once. Sequenced sample: PBMCs. These receptor sequences come from a donor aged 10-35 years with latent tuberculosis or without tuberculosis infection.

The chain is built from TRBV30 and TRBJ1-2, with D perhaps TRBD1 (5 bases). Germline values: CDR1 GTSNPN, CDR2 SVGIG (reference sequence). CDR3 length equals 14 residues. The ends were cut back, 3 bases at V and 3 bases at J, with 14 bases in the middle. The CDR3 is CAWRKKEGYYGYTF. CDR3 DNA sequence: TGTGCCTGGAGAAAAAAGGAGGGGTACTATGGCTACACCTTC.

As to this clone: Germline is not matched at one junction end, which may reflect a read error. The V gene is TRBV2, the J gene TRBJ2-5; 7 bases line up with TRBD2. The germline gives CDR1 SNHLY, CDR2 FYNNEI. CDR3 size: 13 residues. CDR3 in amino acids: CASSEAGTGAGDF. Here the CDR3 DNA reads TGTGCCAGCAGTGAAGCGGGGACTGGGGCGGGGGACTTC. The full variable domain, with the rest looked up from reference TRBV2 and TRBJ2-5, is EPEVTQTPSHQVTQMGQEVILRCVPISNHLYFYWYRQILGQKVEFLVSFYNNEISEKSEIFDDQFSVERPDGSNFTLKIRSTKLEDSAMYFCASSEAGTGAGDFGPGTRLLVL.

The chain employs TRBV7-2 and TRBJ2-6, with D uncertain. Germline V lookup: CDR1 SGHTA, CDR2 FQGNSA. The CDR3 sequence is 16 residues long. V lost 3 bases and J lost 0, with 9 bases in between. CDR3 loop: CASSLAASSGANVLTF. The CDR3 DNA reads TGTGCCAGCAGCTTGGCGGCCTCCTCTGGGGCCAACGTCCTGACTTTC.

The table lists this clone with a count of one. CDR3 in DNA: TGTGCCAGCAGCTTCTCGGGGGATCGGGCCCTCCACTTT. Protein: CASSFSGDRALHF. The gene calls are TRBV5-5 and TRBJ1-6; weak D call: TRBD1 (5 bases). V was clipped by 2 bases and J by 14 bases, with 14 bases between them. This CDR3 is built from 13 residues. Germline loops: CDR1 SGHKS, CDR2 YYEKEE (reference sequence).

This clone was observed a handful of times. The chain links TRBV14 to TRBJ1-1; 9 bases align to TRBD1. The germline CDR1 and CDR2 sequences are SGHDN and FVKESK. Unmatched junction bases numbered 6, after V lost 5 bases and J lost 2 bases. The CDR3 has 15 residues. Here the CDR3 DNA reads TGTGCCAGCAGCGACAGGGGGGGAAGTAACACTGAAGCTTTCTTT. Translating gives CASSDRGGSNTEAFF.